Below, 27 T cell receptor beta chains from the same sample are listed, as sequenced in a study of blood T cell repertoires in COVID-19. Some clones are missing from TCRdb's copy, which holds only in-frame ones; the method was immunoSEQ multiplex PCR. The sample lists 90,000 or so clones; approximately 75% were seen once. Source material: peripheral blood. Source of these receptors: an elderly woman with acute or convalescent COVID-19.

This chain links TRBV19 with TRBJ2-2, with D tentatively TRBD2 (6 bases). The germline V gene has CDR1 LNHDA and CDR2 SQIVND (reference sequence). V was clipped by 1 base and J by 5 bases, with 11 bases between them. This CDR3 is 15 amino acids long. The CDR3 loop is CASSIGARGTGELFF. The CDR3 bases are TGTGCCAGTAGTATAGGTGCCCGGGGGACCGGGGAGCTGTTTTTT.

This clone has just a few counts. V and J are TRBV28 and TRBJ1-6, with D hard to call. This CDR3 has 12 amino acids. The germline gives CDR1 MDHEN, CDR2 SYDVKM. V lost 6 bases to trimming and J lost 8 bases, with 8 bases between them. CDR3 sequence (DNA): TGTGCCAGCAGGCTCAGCGATTCACCCCTCCACTTT. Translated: CASRLSDSPLHF. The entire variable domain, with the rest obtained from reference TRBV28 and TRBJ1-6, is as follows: DVKVTQSSRYLVKRTGEKVFLECVQDMDHENMFWYRQDPGLGLRLIYFSYDVKMKEKGDIPEGYSVSREKKERFSLILESASTNQTSMYLCASRLSDSPLHFGNGTRLTVT.

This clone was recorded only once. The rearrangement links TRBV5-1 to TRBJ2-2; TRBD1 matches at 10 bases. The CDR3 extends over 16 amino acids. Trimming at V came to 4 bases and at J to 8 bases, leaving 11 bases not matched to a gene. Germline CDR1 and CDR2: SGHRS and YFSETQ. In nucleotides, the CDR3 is TGCGCCAGCAGCAGGTCTGGGACAGGGGCGGAAGGGGAGCTGTTTTTT. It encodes CASSRSGTGAEGELFF.

The CDR3 coding sequence is TGTGCCAGCTCCCTCCGAGATGTGAACACTGAAGCTTTCTTT. Translated, it gives CASSLRDVNTEAFF. The chain joins TRBV6-5 to TRBJ1-1; D is uncertain. This CDR3 spans 14 amino acids. V lost 8 bases and J 0 bases, leaving 13 bases between the germline ends. Germline V gives CDR1 MNHEY, CDR2 SVGAGI.

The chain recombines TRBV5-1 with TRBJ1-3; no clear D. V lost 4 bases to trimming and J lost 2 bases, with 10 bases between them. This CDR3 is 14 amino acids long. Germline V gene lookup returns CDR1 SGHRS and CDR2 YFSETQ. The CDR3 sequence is CASSTTGTGNTIYF. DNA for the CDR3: TGCGCCAGCAGCACGACGGGGACTGGAAACACCATATATTTT.

CDR3 sequence reads: CAISGIGGDGYTF. CDR3 DNA: TGTGCCATCAGTGGCATAGGGGGGGATGGCTACACCTTC. The chain employs TRBV10-3 and TRBJ1-2; tentative D call: TRBD1 (6 bases). Germline CDR1 and CDR2: ENHRY and SYGVKD. Between the trimmed V and J ends, which lost 4 bases and 6 bases, there was a span of 12 bases. This CDR3 spans 13 amino acids.

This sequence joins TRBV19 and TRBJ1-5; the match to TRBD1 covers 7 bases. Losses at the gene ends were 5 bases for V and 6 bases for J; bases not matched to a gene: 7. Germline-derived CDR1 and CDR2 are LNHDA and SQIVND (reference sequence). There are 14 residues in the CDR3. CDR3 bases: TGTGCCAGTAGTGGCAGGGGGTCGGGTCAGCCCCAGCATTTT. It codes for CASSGRGSGQPQHF.

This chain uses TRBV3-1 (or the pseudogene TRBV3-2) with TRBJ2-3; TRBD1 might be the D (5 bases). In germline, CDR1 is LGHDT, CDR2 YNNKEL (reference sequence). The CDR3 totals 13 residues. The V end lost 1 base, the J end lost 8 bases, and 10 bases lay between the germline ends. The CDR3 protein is CASSQGQRGTQYF. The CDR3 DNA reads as TGTGCCAGCAGCCAAGGGCAAAGGGGTACGCAGTATTTT.

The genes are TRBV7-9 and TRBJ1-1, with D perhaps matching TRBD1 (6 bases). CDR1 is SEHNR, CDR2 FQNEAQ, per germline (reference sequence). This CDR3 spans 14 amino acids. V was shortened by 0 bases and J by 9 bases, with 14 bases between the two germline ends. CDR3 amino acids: CASSLAGMGAQAFF. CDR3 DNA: TGTGCCAGCAGCTTAGCGGGAATGGGGGCCCAAGCTTTCTTT.

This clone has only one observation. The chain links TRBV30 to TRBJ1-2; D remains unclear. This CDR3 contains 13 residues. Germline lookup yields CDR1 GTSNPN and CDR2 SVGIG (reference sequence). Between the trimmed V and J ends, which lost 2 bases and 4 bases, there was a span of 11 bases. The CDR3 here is CAWSPRGSYGYTF. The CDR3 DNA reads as TGTGCCTGGAGTCCGCGGGGTTCCTATGGCTACACCTTC.

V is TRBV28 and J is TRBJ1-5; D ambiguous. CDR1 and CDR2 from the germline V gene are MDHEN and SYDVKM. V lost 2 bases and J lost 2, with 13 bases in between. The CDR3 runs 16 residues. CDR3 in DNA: TGTGCCAGCAGTTTAATTACGAGGGTCCGCAATCAGCCCCAGCATTTT. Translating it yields CASSLITRVRNQPQHF.

In nucleotides, the CDR3 is TGTGCCAGCAGCTTGGATGGGCCCCGCTCTGGGGCCAACGTCCTGACTTTC. It is translated as CASSLDGPRSGANVLTF. The J gene is TRBJ2-6, the V gene TRBV5-4; no firm D call. Trimming took off 0 bases at V and 0 bases at J, with 10 bases between the two ends. The CDR3 consists of 17 residues. The V gene's germline CDR1 is SGHNT and CDR2 YYREEE (reference sequence).

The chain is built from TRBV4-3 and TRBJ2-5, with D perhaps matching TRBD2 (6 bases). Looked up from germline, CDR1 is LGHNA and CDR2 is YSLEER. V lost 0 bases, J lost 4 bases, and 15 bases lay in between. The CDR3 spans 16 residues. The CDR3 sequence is CASSQDWRGERETQYF. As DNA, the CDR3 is TGCGCCAGCAGCCAAGACTGGCGGGGAGAAAGAGAGACCCAGTACTTC.

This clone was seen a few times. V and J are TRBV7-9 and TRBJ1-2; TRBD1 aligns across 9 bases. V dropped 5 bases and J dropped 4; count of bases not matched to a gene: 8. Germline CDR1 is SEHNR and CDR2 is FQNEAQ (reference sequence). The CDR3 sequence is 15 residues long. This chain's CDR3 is CASSPSVTGGYGYTF. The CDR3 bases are TGTGCCAGCAGCCCCAGCGTGACAGGGGGCTATGGCTACACCTTC.

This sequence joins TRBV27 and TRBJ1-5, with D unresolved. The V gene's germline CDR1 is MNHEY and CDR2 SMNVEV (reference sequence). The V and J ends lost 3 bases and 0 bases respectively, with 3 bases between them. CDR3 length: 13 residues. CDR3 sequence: CASSFNSNQPQHF. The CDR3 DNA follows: TGTGCCAGCAGTTTTAATAGCAATCAGCCCCAGCATTTT.

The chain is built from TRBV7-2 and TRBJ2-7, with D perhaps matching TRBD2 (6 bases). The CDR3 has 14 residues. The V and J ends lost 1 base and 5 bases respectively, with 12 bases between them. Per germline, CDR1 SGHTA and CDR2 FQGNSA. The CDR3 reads CASSLVRRADEQYF. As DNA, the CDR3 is TGTGCCAGCAGCTTAGTTAGGAGGGCTGACGAGCAGTACTTC.

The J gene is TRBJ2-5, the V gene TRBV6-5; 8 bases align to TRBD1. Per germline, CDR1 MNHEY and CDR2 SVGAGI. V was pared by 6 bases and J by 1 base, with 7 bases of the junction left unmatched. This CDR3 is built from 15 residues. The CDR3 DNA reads TGTGCCAGCAGAGGACAGGGAGCAGGCCAAGAGACCCAGTACTTC. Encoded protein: CASRGQGAGQETQYF.

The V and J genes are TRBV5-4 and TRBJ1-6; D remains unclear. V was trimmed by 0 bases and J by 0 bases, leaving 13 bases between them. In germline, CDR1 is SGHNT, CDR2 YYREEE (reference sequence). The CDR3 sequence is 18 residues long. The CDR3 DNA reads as TGTGCCAGCAGCTTGGACGGGATATTAAGCTCCTATAATTCACCCCTCCACTTT. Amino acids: CASSLDGILSSYNSPLHF.

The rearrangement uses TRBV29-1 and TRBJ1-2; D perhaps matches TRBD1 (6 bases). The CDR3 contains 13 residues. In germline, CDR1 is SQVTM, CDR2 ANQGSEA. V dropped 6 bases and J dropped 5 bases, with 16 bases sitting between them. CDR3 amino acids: CSVRSGGGYGYTF. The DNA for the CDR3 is TGCAGCGTCCGGTCGGGGGGCGGGTATGGCTACACCTTC. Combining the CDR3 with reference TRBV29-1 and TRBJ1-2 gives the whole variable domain SAVISQKPSRDICQRGTSLTIQCQVDSQVTMMFWYRQQPGQSLTLIATANQGSEATYESGFVIDKFPISRPNLTFSTLTVSNMSPEDSSIYLCSVRSGGGYGYTFGSGTRLTVV.

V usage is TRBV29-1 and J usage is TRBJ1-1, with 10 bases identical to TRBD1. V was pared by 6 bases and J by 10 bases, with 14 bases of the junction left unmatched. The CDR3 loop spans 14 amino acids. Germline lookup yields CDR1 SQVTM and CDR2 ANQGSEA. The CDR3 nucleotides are TGCAGCGTCCCCCTAAGTCCCGGGACAGGGGCAGCTTTCTTT. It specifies CSVPLSPGTGAAFF.

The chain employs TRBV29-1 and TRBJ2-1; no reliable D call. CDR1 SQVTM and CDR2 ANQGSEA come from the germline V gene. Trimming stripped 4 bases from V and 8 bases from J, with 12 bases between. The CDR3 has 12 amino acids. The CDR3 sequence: CSVALVSDEQFF. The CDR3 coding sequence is TGCAGCGTTGCGCTAGTATCCGATGAGCAGTTCTTC.

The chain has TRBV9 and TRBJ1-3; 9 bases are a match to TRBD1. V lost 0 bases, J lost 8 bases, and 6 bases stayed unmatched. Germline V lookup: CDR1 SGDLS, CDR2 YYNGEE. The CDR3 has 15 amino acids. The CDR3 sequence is CASSVEGTGSDTIYF. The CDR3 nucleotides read TGTGCCAGCAGCGTAGAGGGGACAGGGTCAGACACCATATATTTT.

The CDR3, as DNA: TGTGCCAGCAGCGCGATCAGGGGGACTAATGAAAAACTGTTTTTT. Amino acid sequence: CASSAIRGTNEKLFF. This chain joins TRBV7-9 and TRBJ1-4, with TRBD1 matching 7 bases. The CDR3 totals 15 residues. With 5 bases clipped from V and 2 bases from J, the junction kept 5 bases outside the gene matches. Germline V gives CDR1 SEHNR, CDR2 FQNEAQ (reference sequence). Full variable domain (remainder filled in from reference TRBV7-9 and TRBJ1-4): DTGVSQNPRHKITKRGQNVTFRCDPISEHNRLYWYRQTLGQGPEFLTYFQNEAQLEKSRLLSDRFSAERPKGSFSTLEIQRTEQGDSAMYLCASSAIRGTNEKLFFGSGTQLSVL.

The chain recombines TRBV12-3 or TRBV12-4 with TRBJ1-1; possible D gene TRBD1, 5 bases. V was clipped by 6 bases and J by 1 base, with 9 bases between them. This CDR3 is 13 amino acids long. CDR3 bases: TGTGCCAGCAGCATAGACAGGAACACTGAAGCTTTCTTT. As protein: CASSIDRNTEAFF.

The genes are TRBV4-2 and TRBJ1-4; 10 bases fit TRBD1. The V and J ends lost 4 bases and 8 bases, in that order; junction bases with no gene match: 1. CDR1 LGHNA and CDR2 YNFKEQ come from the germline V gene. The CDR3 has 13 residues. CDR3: CASSRDRGEKLFF. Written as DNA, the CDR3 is TGTGCCAGCAGCCGGGACAGGGGCGAAAAACTGTTTTTT.

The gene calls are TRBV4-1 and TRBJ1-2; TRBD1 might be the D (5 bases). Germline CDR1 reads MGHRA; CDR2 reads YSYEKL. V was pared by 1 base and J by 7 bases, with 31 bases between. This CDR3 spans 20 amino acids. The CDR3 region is CASSQGLGPTDNQILGGYTF. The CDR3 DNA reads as TGCGCCAGCAGCCAAGGGCTCGGCCCGACAGACAACCAGATTCTTGGTGGCTACACCTTC.

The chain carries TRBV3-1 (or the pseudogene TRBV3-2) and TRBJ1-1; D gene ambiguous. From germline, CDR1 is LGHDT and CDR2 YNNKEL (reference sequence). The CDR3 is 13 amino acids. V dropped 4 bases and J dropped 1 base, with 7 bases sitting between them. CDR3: CASSPQSNTEAFF. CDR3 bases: TGTGCCAGCAGCCCCCAGTCGAACACTGAAGCTTTCTTT.